This T cell receptor (beta chain) derives from a study of OX40 agonist ivuxolimab in advanced cancers. Patients were ruled out by autoimmune disease history or systemic immunosuppression. The timepoints at which blood was sampled were baseline, cycle 4 day 1, and cycle 7 day 1. V was pared by 0 bases and J by 3 bases, with 10 bases of the junction left unmatched. CDR1 is SGHTS, CDR2 YDEGEE, per germline. The CDR3 has 17 residues. The protocol was immunoSEQ multiplex PCR, while the TCRdb copy is restricted to in-frame clones and leaves out a portion. The data contain 28,000 or so clones, 80% of them singletons.

The sample here was CD4+ or CD8+ T cells sorted from blood, taken in a trial of the OX40 agonist ivuxolimab. The receptor's source is an adult with an advanced solid tumor such as melanoma, head and neck, liver or kidney cancer. The chain links TRBV5-8 to TRBJ1-2; 8 bases are a match to TRBD1. The CDR3: CASSLAPRDRRHYGYTF. CDR3 in DNA: TGTGCCAGCAGCTTGGCCCCCCGGGACAGGCGCCACTATGGCTACACCTTC.